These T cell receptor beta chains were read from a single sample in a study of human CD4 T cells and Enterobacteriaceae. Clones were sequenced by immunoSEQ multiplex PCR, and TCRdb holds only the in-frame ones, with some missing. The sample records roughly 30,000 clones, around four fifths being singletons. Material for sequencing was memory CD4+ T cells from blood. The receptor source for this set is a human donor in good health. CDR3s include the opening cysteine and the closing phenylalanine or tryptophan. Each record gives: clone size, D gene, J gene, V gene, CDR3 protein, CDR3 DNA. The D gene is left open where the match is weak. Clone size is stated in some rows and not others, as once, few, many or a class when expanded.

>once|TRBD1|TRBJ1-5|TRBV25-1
CASRGQGYQPQHF
TGTGCCAGCAGAGGACAGGGGTATCAGCCCCAGCATTTT
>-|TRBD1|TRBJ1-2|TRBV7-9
CASSTGDGGYTF
TGTGCCAGCAGTACAGGGGATGGAGGCTACACCTTC
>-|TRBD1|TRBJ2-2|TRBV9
CASSVQGEMSGELFF
TGTGCCAGCAGCGTCCAGGGGGAGATGTCCGGGGAGCTGTTTTTT
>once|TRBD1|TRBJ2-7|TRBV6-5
CASRGQGGYEQYF
TGTGCCAGCAGGGGACAGGGAGGTTACGAGCAGTACTTC
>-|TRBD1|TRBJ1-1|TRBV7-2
CASSLTGAMNTEAFF
TGTGCCAGCAGCTTGACAGGGGCAATGAACACTGAAGCTTTCTTT
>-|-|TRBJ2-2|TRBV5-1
CASSQGGTGELFF
TGCGCCAGCAGCCAGGGGGGCACCGGGGAGCTGTTTTTT
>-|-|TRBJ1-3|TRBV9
CASSVDPEGSGNTIYF
TGTGCCAGCAGCGTAGACCCGGAGGGCTCTGGAAACACCATATATTTT
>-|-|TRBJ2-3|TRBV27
CASETQGGDTQYF
TGTGCCAGCGAAACCCAGGGGGGCGATACGCAGTATTTT
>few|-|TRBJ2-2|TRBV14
CASSQNTRAGGELFF
TGTGCCAGCAGCCAAAATACCAGGGCCGGCGGGGAGCTGTTTTTT
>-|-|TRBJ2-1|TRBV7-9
CASSYPGGPRVDEQFF
TGTGCCAGCAGCTACCCCGGTGGTCCCAGGGTTGATGAGCAGTTCTTC
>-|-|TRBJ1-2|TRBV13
CASSLRGLSSNYGYTF
TGTGCCAGCAGCTTGAGGGGCCTGTCCTCTAACTATGGCTACACCTTC
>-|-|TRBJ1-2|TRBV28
CASGLGYGYTF
TGTGCCAGCGGTTTAGGATATGGCTACACCTTC
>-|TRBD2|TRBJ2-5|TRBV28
CASSFLGGRRQETQYF
TGTGCCAGCAGTTTCTTAGGCGGGAGAAGACAAGAGACCCAGTACTTC
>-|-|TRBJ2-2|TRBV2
CASKMGLGGTGELFF
TGTGCCAGCAAGATGGGTCTTGGAGGGACCGGGGAGCTGTTTTTT
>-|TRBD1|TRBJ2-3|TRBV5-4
CASSRQGAVDTQYF
TGTGCCAGCAGCAGGCAGGGGGCTGTAGATACGCAGTATTTT
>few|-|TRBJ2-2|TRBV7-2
CASSLGRPGELFF
TGTGCCAGCAGCTTAGGTCGACCCGGGGAGCTGTTTTTT
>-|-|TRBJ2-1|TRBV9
CASSVVGGSNEQFF
TGTGCCAGCAGCGTAGTGGGGGGATCCAATGAGCAGTTCTTC
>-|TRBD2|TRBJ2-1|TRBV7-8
CASSFSGSSYNEQFF
TGTGCCAGCAGTTTTAGCGGGAGCTCCTACAATGAGCAGTTCTTC
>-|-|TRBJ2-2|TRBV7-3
CASSLFAGGGLGELFF
TGTGCCAGCAGCTTATTCGCGGGCGGTGGGCTCGGGGAGCTGTTTTTT
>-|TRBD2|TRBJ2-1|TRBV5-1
CASSLRPGLARNEQFF
TGCGCCAGCAGTTTACGCCCGGGACTAGCGCGGAATGAGCAGTTCTTC
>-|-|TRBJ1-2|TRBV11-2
CASSTSWGLGYTF
TGTGCCAGCAGCACTTCATGGGGACTCGGCTACACCTTC
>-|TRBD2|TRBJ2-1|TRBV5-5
CASSVGLAGYNEQFF
TGTGCCAGCAGCGTGGGACTAGCGGGCTACAATGAGCAGTTCTTC
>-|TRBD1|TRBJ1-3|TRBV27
CASSRQGSSGNTIYF
TGTGCCAGCAGTCGACAGGGGAGCTCTGGAAACACCATATATTTT
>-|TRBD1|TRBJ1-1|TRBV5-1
CASSLVEGQGAITEAFF
TGCGCCAGCAGCTTGGTTGAGGGACAGGGGGCAATAACTGAAGCTTTCTTT
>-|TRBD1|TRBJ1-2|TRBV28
CASSGRDRGPGGYTF
TGTGCCAGCAGTGGAAGGGACAGGGGGCCTGGTGGCTACACCTTC
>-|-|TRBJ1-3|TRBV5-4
CASSLRAGDGNTIYF
TGTGCCAGCAGCTTGAGGGCAGGGGACGGAAACACCATATATTTT
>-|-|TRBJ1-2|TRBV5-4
CASSRETTAGGYTF
TGTGCCAGCAGCCGAGAGACCACTGCGGGGGGCTACACCTTC
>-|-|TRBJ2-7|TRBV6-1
CASSETGSPPYEQYF
TGTGCCAGCAGTGAAACAGGAAGCCCCCCCTACGAGCAGTACTTC
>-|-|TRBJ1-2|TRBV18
CASSPGMNYGYTF
TGTGCCAGCTCACCAGGGATGAACTATGGCTACACCTTC
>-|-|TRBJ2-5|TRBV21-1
CARKLTGAQETQYF
TGTGCCAGAAAGCTAACAGGGGCTCAAGAGACCCAGTACTTC
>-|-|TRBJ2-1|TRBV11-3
CASSLDRWENGGEQFF
TGTGCCAGCAGCTTAGATAGGTGGGAGAATGGGGGTGAGCAGTTCTTC
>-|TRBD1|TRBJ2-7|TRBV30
CAWSPGQQYEQYF
TGTGCCTGGAGTCCGGGACAGCAATACGAGCAGTACTTC
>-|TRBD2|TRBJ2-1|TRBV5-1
CASSFRLAGDNEQFF
TGCGCCAGCAGCTTTAGACTAGCGGGGGACAATGAGCAGTTCTTC
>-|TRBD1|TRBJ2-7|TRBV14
CASSRWDRGFGEQYF
TGTGCCAGCAGCCGGTGGGACAGGGGGTTTGGGGAGCAGTACTTC
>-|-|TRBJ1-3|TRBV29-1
CSVGISGNTIYF
TGCAGCGTTGGGATCTCTGGAAACACCATATATTTT
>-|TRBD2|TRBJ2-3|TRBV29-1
CSVVASGTATDTQYF
TGCAGCGTTGTTGCTAGCGGGACCGCCACAGATACGCAGTATTTT
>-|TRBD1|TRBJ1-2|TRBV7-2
CASSSGTGEGYTF
TGTGCCAGCAGCTCCGGGACAGGGGAAGGCTACACCTTC
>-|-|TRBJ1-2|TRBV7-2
CASTLGWAGTMGGYTF
TGTGCCAGCACTTTAGGGTGGGCGGGCACCATGGGCGGCTACACCTTC
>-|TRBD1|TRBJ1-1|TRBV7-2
CASSSGTGGFEAFF
TGTGCCAGCAGCTCCGGGACAGGGGGCTTTGAAGCTTTCTTT
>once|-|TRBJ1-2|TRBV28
CASSTSGAGGYTF
TGTGCCAGCAGCACCTCAGGGGCGGGAGGCTACACCTTC
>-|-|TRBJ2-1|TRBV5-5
CASSSGLEPYNEQFF
TGTGCCAGCAGCAGCGGACTGGAGCCATACAATGAGCAGTTCTTC
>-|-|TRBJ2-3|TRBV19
CASSPTFPDTQYF
TGTGCCAGTAGTCCCACCTTCCCCGATACGCAGTATTTT
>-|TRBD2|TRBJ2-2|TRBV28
CASWGGSPGELFF
TGTGCCAGCTGGGGCGGGAGCCCCGGGGAGCTGTTTTTT